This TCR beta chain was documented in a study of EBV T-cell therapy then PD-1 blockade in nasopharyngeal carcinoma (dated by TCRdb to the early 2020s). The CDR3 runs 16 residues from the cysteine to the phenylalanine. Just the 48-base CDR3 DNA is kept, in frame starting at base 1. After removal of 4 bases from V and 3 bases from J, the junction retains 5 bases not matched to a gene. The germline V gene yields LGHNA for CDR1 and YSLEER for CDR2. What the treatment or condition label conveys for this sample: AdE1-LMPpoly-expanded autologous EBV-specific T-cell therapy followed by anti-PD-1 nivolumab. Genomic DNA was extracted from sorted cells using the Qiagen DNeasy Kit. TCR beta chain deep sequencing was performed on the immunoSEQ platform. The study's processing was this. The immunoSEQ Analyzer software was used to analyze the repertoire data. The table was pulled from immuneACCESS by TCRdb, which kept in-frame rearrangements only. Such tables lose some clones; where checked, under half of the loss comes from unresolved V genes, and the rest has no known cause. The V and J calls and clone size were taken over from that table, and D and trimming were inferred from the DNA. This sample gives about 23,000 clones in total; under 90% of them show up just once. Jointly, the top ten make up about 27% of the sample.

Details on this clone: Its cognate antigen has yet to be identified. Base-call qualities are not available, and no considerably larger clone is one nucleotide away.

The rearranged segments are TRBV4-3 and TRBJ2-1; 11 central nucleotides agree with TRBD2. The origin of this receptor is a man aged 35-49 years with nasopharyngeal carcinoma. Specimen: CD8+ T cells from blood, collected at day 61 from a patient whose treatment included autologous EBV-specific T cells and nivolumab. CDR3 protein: CASSRSTSGDYNEQFF. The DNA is TGCGCCAGCAGCCGTTCGACTAGCGGGGACTACAATGAGCAGTTCTTC.